The 13 T cell receptor beta chains below were found in one sample sequenced in a study of human T cells and chemical hapten exposure. MiXCR was run by TCRdb on the RACE reads, yielding one entry per CDR3 protein. The sample yields over 65,000 distinct CDR3 sequences, over 8.5% seen once. Documented time point: patch test 1, 2 weeks after DPC sensitization. Treatment meaning: therapeutic diphenylcyclopropenone sensitization with weekly scalp DPC. Sequenced here: whole blood, sampled in connection with sensitization to the hapten diphenylcyclopropenone (DPC). These receptors were taken from a woman between 50 and 59 years old with alopecia areata. Some clones in this sample may be carry-over from other donors' samples.

This clonotype was seen many times. The chain recombines TRBV5-1 with TRBJ2-2; TRBD1 aligns across 11 bases. Germline values: CDR1 SGHRS, CDR2 YFSETQ. Losses at the gene ends were 4 bases for V and 5 bases for J; bases not matched to a gene: 4. This CDR3 has 15 residues. This CDR3 is CASSKDRGRTGELFF. The CDR3 DNA sequence: TGCGCCAGCAGCAAGGACAGGGGGCGGACCGGGGAGCTGTTTTTT.

This clonotype was observed at least ten times. The chain is built from TRBV10-3 and TRBJ2-7, with D unclear. The CDR3 extends over 14 amino acids. Germline CDR1 is ENHRY and CDR2 is SYGVKD. The V end was cut by 10 bases, the J end by 2 bases, with 18 bases between. CDR3 loop: CATYSPAGAYEQYF. The CDR3 coding sequence is TGTGCCACATATTCGCCCGCTGGAGCCTACGAGCAGTACTTC.

A few counts support this clonotype. The rearrangement uses TRBV12-3 or TRBV12-4 and TRBJ1-5; TRBD1 matches 8 bases. With V trimmed by 1 base and J by 7 bases, 3 bases remained unmatched. The length of the CDR3 is 14 residues. For the CDR3, the DNA is TGTGCCAGCAGTTTAGTCAGGGGGCTGCAGCCCCAGCATTTT. It specifies CASSLVRGLQPQHF.

This clonotype came up many times. This chain links TRBV29-1 with TRBJ2-5, with no clear D. The germline V gene encodes CDR1 SQVTM and CDR2 ANQGSEA. The CDR3 is 14 residues long. V shed 5 bases and J shed 0 bases, with 13 bases lying between them. CDR3 DNA sequence: TGCAGCGTTTATTGGGTAGTATACCAAGAGACCCAGTACTTC. Encoded protein: CSVYWVVYQETQYF.

The rearrangement uses TRBV18 and TRBJ1-5, with TRBD1 matching 10 bases. The V segment lost 1 base and the J segment 1 base; nucleotides outside the gene matches: 7. The CDR3 runs 18 residues. Germline CDR1 KGHSH, CDR2 LQKENI. The CDR3 protein is CASSPRRTGGGSNQPQHF. The CDR3 coding sequence is TGTGCCAGCTCACCACGCAGGACAGGGGGAGGCAGCAATCAGCCCCAGCATTTT.

V and J are TRBV2 and TRBJ2-3; tentatively, D is TRBD2 (6 bases). The V gene lost 5 bases and the J gene lost 3 bases, with 12 bases spanning the gap. Looked up from germline, CDR1 is SNHLY and CDR2 is FYNNEI. CDR3 length equals 14 residues. CDR3 in amino acids: CASSPSAGTDTQYF. CDR3 nucleotides: TGTGCCAGCAGTCCGTCGGCGGGGACAGATACGCAGTATTTT.

This clonotype was found a few times. V and J are TRBV20-1 and TRBJ2-2, with 7 bases fitting TRBD1. CDR1 and CDR2 from the germline V gene are DFQATT and SNEGSKA (reference sequence). V shed 5 bases, J shed 6 bases, and the junction held 9 bases outside the gene matches. This CDR3 is 14 amino acids long. CDR3: CSAYAGTAPGELFF. CDR3 coding DNA: TGCAGTGCTTACGCCGGGACAGCCCCCGGGGAGCTGTTTTTT.

This clonotype was picked up many times. The J gene is TRBJ2-1, the V gene TRBV6-2 or TRBV6-3; TRBD2 aligns across 9 bases. The germline CDR1 and CDR2 sequences are MNHEY and SVGEGT. The CDR3 runs to 15 residues. J was trimmed by 6 bases and V by 6 bases; bases with no gene match: 9. CDR3 sequence reads: CASSPSGKGGNEQFF. CDR3 sequence (DNA): TGTGCCAGCAGCCCTAGCGGGAAGGGGGGCAATGAGCAGTTCTTC.

The sample holds many counts of this clonotype. The V call is TRBV29-1, the J call TRBJ1-1; unclear D gene. The CDR3 runs to 15 residues. Deletions cut 1 base from V and 0 bases from J, with 12 bases between. Germline CDR1 reads SQVTM; CDR2 reads ANQGSEA. CDR3 coding DNA: TGCAGCGTTGAAGGACCGCTGGGCATGAACACTGAAGCTTTCTTT. Its protein is CSVEGPLGMNTEAFF.

V usage is TRBV6-6 and J usage is TRBJ1-4; unclear D gene. V was cut by 2 bases and J by 8 bases, with 9 bases left in between. CDR1 and CDR2 from the germline V gene are MNHNY and SVGAGI (reference sequence). The length of the CDR3 is 13 residues. The CDR3 sequence: CASSYVPGEKLFF. The CDR3 nucleotides read TGTGCCAGCAGTTACGTCCCGGGAGAAAAACTGTTTTTT.

This clonotype was picked up many times. The chain joins TRBV29-1 to TRBJ2-3; D not certain. This CDR3 comprises 13 residues. V gave up 1 base and J gave up 6 bases, with 11 bases separating them. Germline CDR1 and CDR2: SQVTM and ANQGSEA. CDR3 in DNA: TGCAGCGTTGAAGGGAGTCGGCAGGATACGCAGTATTTT. Encoded protein: CSVEGSRQDTQYF.

This clonotype was seen repeatedly, ten times or more. V usage is TRBV29-1 and J usage is TRBJ1-1; perhaps TRBD1 as D (5 bases). Germline CDR1 reads SQVTM; CDR2 reads ANQGSEA. The CDR3 consists of 11 residues. V gave up 7 bases and J gave up 8 bases, with 14 bases separating them. The DNA for the CDR3 is TGCAGCGGTCGAGTCAGGGAAGAAGCTTTCTTT. It translates to CSGRVREEAFF. Together with reference TRBV29-1 and TRBJ1-1, the CDR3 gives the full variable domain: SAVISQKPSRDICQRGTSLTIQCQVDSQVTMMFWYRQQPGQSLTLIATANQGSEATYESGFVIDKFPISRPNLTFSTLTVSNMSPEDSSIYLCSGRVREEAFFGQGTRLTVV.

This clonotype was detected only a few times. The V and J genes are TRBV6-2 or TRBV6-3 and TRBJ1-1; a possible D gene is TRBD1 (5 bases). The V gene lost 10 bases and the J gene lost 1 base, with 16 bases spanning the gap. Germline CDR1 reads MNHEY; CDR2 reads SVGEGT. The CDR3 covers 14 residues. CDR3 residues: CATGPLTPNTEAFF. The CDR3, as DNA: TGTGCCACGGGACCGCTAACCCCGAACACTGAAGCTTTCTTT.